The 8 T cell receptor beta chains below come from one sample, sequenced in a study of cytomegalovirus exposure and HLA in healthy donors. PCR primers comprised 60 Vbeta and 13 Jbeta primers. Assay: immunoSEQ multiplex PCR; the TCRdb copy retains only in-frame clones and omits some. Of some 110,000 clones listed, approximately 79% are singletons. The sequenced sample was PBMCs. Source of these receptors: a man between 50 and 59 years old in good health and CMV-seropositive.

The J gene is TRBJ2-7, the V gene TRBV19; a weak D match, TRBD2 (6 bases). Between the trimmed V and J ends, which lost 9 bases and 1 base, there was a span of 10 bases. CDR1 and CDR2 (germline): LNHDA, SQIVND (reference sequence). CDR3 size: 12 residues. This chain's CDR3 is CASMGGSYEQYF. The CDR3 coding sequence is TGTGCCAGCATGGGGGGTTCCTACGAGCAGTACTTC.

This clone showed up just once. Additional DNA sequences in this sample encode the identical CDR3. The chain uses TRBV7-2 and TRBJ2-3; tentative D call: TRBD2 (6 bases). The CDR3 consists of 15 residues. Germline values: CDR1 SGHTA, CDR2 FQGNSA. Trimming took 1 base from V and 0 from J, leaving 8 bases between them. Written as DNA, the CDR3 is TGTGCCAGCAGCTTAGACGGGGGAAGCACAGATACGCAGTATTTT. Amino acid sequence: CASSLDGGSTDTQYF.

This chain links TRBV11-3 with TRBJ1-1, with D uncertain. The V and J ends lost 3 bases and 4 bases respectively, with 9 bases between them. Germline V gene lookup returns CDR1 SGHNT and CDR2 YENEEA. The CDR3 consists of 13 residues. Here the CDR3 DNA reads TGTGCCAGCAGCTTCCCGGGAGGCACTGAAGCTTTCTTT. Translating gives CASSFPGGTEAFF.

This chain connects TRBV11-2 to TRBJ2-7; 13 bases align to TRBD2. Unmatched junction bases numbered 4, after V lost 1 base and J lost 7 bases. This CDR3 region has 15 residues. From germline, CDR1 is SGHAT and CDR2 FQNNGV. The chain's CDR3 is CASSLVTSGRAEQYF. CDR3 sequence (DNA): TGTGCCAGCAGCTTAGTAACTAGCGGGAGGGCGGAGCAGTACTTC.

The V call is TRBV11-3, the J call TRBJ2-2; 7 nucleotides agree with TRBD1. CDR1 is SGHNT and CDR2 is YENEEA in the germline V gene. With 4 bases clipped from V and 1 base from J, the junction kept 3 bases outside the gene matches. CDR3 length: 15 residues. The CDR3 protein is CASSSRQGNTGELFF. In nucleotides, the CDR3 is TGTGCCAGCAGCTCCCGACAGGGGAACACCGGGGAGCTGTTTTTT.

The V gene is TRBV9, the J gene TRBJ1-2; no definite D call. With 0 bases removed from V and 8 bases from J, the gap between germline ends came to 14 bases. Germline CDR1 is SGDLS and CDR2 is YYNGEE. This CDR3 contains 14 residues. The CDR3 bases are TGTGCCAGCAGCGTAGGTAGAGGGATGTACGGCTACACCTTC. Protein product: CASSVGRGMYGYTF. The full variable domain, with the rest looked up from reference TRBV9 and TRBJ1-2, is DSGVTQTPKHLITATGQRVTLRCSPRSGDLSVYWYQQSLDQGLQFLIQYYNGEERAKGNILERFSAQQFPDLHSELNLSSLELGDSALYFCASSVGRGMYGYTFGSGTRLTVV.

This chain uses TRBV4-3 with TRBJ1-2; D possibly corresponds to TRBD1 (6 bases). Germline V gene sequence: CDR1 LGHNA, CDR2 YSLEER. The CDR3 spans 15 residues. V was clipped by 4 bases and J by 3 bases, with 15 bases between them. The CDR3 DNA reads TGCGCCAGCAGCCCCTCAAGCGGGGGCTACTATGGCTACACCTTC. It specifies CASSPSSGGYYGYTF.

This clone was recorded a few times. This chain joins TRBV5-1 and TRBJ2-7; D is perhaps TRBD1 (6 bases). V was pared by 3 bases and J by 1 base, with 11 bases between. CDR1 is SGHRS and CDR2 is YFSETQ in the germline V gene. The CDR3 covers 14 residues. This CDR3 is CASSSLDSSYEQYF. In nucleotides, the CDR3 is TGCGCCAGCAGCTCACTGGACAGTTCCTACGAGCAGTACTTC. The full variable domain, with the rest looked up from reference TRBV5-1 and TRBJ2-7, is KAGVTQTPRYLIKTRGQQVTLSCSPISGHRSVSWYQQTPGQGLQFLFEYFSETQRNKGNFPGRFSGRQFSNSRSEMNVSTLELGDSALYLCASSSLDSSYEQYFGPGTRLTVT.